This entry lists 5 T cell receptor beta chains sequenced from one sample in a study of shared clonotypes between healthy human individuals. Sequencing used immunoSEQ multiplex PCR; TCRdb keeps in-frame clones, though not all of them. In the table there are about 1.5 million clones, over 95% of which are singletons. Sequencing was performed on naive CD4+ T cells sorted from blood. Subset here: CD45RA+ positively selected. These receptors originate from a man aged 25 to 45 in good health.

The J gene is TRBJ1-4, the V gene TRBV15; D unresolved. The CDR3 sequence is 15 residues long. Germline CDR1 LNHNV, CDR2 YYDKDF (reference sequence). V was shortened by 3 bases and J by 5 bases, with 13 bases between the two germline ends. The CDR3 bases are TGTGCCACCAGCAGTGTGCGAGGAGAGAATGAAAAACTGTTTTTT. Amino acids: CATSSVRGENEKLFF.

This clone was detected only once. The same CDR3 arises from other DNA sequences in this sample as well. The rearrangement links TRBV5-1 to TRBJ2-7; no firm D call. The CDR3 consists of 11 residues. V dropped 0 bases and J dropped 7 bases, with 5 bases sitting between them. Germline CDR1 reads SGHRS; CDR2 reads YFSETQ. This chain's CDR3 is CASSLAGEQYF. CDR3 DNA: TGCGCCAGCAGCTTGGCGGGTGAGCAGTACTTC.

The table lists this clone with a count of one. The V gene is TRBV5-1, the J gene TRBJ2-1; weak D call: TRBD2 (5 bases). From germline, CDR1 is SGHRS and CDR2 YFSETQ. Trimming stripped 6 bases from V and 0 bases from J, with 13 bases between. The CDR3 sequence is 15 residues long. The CDR3: CASTKEGNSYNEQFF. The CDR3 nucleotides read TGCGCCAGCACCAAAGAGGGAAACTCCTACAATGAGCAGTTCTTC.

The chain carries TRBV4-3 and TRBJ2-2; no firm D call. Looked up from germline, CDR1 is LGHNA and CDR2 is YSLEER. Trimming left V 0 bases short and J 2 bases short, with 10 bases between. CDR3 length equals 16 residues. The CDR3 sequence is CASSQELRSNTGELFF. The CDR3 coding sequence is TGCGCCAGCAGCCAAGAACTTCGTAGTAACACCGGGGAGCTGTTTTTT.

On this clone itself: This same CDR3 is encoded by further DNA sequences in the sample. Here the CDR3 reads CASSLEGLNTEAFF. Here the CDR3 DNA reads TGCGCCAGCAGCTTGGAAGGGTTGAACACTGAAGCTTTCTTT. The V and J genes are TRBV5-1 and TRBJ1-1; D ambiguous. Trimming took 0 bases from V and 0 from J, leaving 6 bases between them. There are 14 residues in the CDR3. Germline-derived CDR1 and CDR2 are SGHRS and YFSETQ.